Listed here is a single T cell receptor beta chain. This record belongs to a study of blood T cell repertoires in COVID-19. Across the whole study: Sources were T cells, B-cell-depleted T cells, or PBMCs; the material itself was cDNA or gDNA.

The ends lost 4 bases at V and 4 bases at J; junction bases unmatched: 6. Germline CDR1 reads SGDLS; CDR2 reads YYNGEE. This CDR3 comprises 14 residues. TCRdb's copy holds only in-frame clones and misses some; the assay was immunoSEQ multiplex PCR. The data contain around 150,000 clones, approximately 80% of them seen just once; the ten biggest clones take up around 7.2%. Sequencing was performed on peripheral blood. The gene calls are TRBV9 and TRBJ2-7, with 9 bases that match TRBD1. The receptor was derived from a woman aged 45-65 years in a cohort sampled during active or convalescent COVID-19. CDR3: CASSPGQGPYEQYF. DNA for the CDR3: TGTGCCAGCAGCCCCGGACAGGGGCCATACGAGCAGTACTTC.